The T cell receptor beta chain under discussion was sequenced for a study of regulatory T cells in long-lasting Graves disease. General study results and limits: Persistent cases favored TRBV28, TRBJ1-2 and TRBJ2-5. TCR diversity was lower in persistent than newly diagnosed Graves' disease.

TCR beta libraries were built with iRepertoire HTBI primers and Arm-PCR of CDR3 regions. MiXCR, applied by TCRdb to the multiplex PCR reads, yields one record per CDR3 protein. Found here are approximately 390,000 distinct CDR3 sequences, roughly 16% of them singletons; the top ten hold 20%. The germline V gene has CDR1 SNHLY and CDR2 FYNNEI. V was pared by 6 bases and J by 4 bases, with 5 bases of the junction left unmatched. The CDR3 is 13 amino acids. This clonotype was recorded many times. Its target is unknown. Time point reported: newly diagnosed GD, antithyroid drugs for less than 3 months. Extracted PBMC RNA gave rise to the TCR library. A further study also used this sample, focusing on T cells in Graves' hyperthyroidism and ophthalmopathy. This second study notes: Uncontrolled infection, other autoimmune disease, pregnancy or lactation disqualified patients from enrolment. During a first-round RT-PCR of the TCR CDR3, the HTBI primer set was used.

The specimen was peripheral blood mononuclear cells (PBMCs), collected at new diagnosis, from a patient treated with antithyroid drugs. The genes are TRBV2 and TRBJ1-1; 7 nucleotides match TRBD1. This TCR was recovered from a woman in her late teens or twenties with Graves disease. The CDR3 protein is CASRNTGVTEAFF. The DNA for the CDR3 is TGTGCCAGCAGGAATACAGGGGTCACTGAAGCTTTCTTT.